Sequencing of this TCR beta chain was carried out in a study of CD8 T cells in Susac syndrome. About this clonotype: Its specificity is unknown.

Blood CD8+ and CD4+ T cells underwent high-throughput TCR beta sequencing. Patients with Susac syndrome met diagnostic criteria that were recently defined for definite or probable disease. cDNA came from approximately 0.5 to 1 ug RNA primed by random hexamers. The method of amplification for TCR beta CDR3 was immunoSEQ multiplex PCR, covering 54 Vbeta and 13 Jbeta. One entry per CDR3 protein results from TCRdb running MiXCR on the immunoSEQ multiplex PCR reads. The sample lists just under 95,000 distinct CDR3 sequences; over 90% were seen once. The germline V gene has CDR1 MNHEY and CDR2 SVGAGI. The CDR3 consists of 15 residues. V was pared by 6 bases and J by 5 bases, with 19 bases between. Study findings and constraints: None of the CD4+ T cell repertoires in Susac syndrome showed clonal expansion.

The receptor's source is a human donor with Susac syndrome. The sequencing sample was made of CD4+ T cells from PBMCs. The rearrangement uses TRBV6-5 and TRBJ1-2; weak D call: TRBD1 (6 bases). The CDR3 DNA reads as TGTGCCAGCAGGGACCAGGGGTCCTTGTCGTATGGCTACACCTTC. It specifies CASRDQGSLSYGYTF.